The present T cell receptor (beta chain) was sequenced within a study of post-analysis software for immune sequencing data. Points from the study as a whole: Patients had higher frequencies than controls of four to six TRBV segments, including TRBV5-6, TRBV5-1 and TRBV20-1.

With regard to this clonotype: Its target is not known.

Germline V gives CDR1 SGHDN, CDR2 FVKESK. The CDR3 spans 17 residues. V lost 4 bases to trimming and J lost 6 bases, with 21 bases between them. cDNA libraries of TCR beta carried unique molecular identifiers. TCRdb re-derived calls from the PCR reads in MiXCR, one entry per CDR3 protein. The table lists about 800,000 distinct CDR3 sequences, 25% to 30% of them singletons. The specimen sequenced was blood. The receptor was derived from a girl aged 5-17 years with multiple sclerosis. This sequence joins TRBV14 and TRBJ2-2; D could derive from TRBD1 or TRBD2 (5 bases each). The CDR3, as DNA: TGTGCCAGCAGCCTCAAGGGGAGAGGGGCCGACGCCGGGGAGCTGTTTTTT. Residues: CASSLKGRGADAGELFF.